This TCR beta chain derives from a study of CD8 T cells in ankylosing spondylitis. Notes on this clonotype: Its specificity is unknown.

Libraries of TCR beta came from quantitative 5'-RACE with molecular barcodes. From the 5' RACE reads, TCRdb called clonotypes with MiXCR, one entry per CDR3 protein. The sample includes 150,000 to 200,000 distinct CDR3 sequences, roughly 13% seen only once; the top ten take approximately 15%. Study-level findings and limits: Roughly eight highly homologous variants made up a TCR beta motif that seemed to typify ankylosing spondylitis blood. The authors reported significant enrichment of disease-linked clones in matched ankylosing spondylitis synovial fluid.

Sequencing was performed on blood, either unsorted or a sorted T cell fraction (not recorded which). This receptor was obtained from a male donor with ankylosing spondylitis or in good health (not recorded which).

CDR3 coding DNA: TGCGCCAGCAGGGAAGGACAGGGGGCGGGGGAGCAGTACTTC. Translated: CASREGQGAGEQYF. The chain joins TRBV5-1 to TRBJ2-7; the match to TRBD1 covers 11 bases. This CDR3 is built from 14 residues. Germline V CDR1 and CDR2: SGHRS, YFSETQ. The V segment lost 5 bases and the J segment 7 bases; nucleotides outside the gene matches: 8.